What follows are 23 T cell receptor beta chains derived from one specimen sequenced in a study of radiation and T cells in renal cell carcinoma. Repertoires were generated with immunoSEQ multiplex PCR, while TCRdb's copy carries only in-frame clones and drops some. This sample has 120,000 or so clones, with 75% to 85% found just once. Regarding time point: blood 2 weeks post-SBRT. Sample treatment: 15 Gy SBRT to primary tumor, nephrectomy 4 weeks later. The specimen comprised blood, sampled from a patient whose treatment included radiotherapy and nephrectomy. The receptors were gathered from a woman aged 60-75 years with renal cell carcinoma.

The chain is built from TRBV4-1 and TRBJ1-2, with 8 bases lining up with TRBD1. CDR3 size: 13 residues. Germline lookup yields CDR1 MGHRA and CDR2 YSYEKL. V was clipped by 4 bases and J by 7 bases; unmatched bases: 5. The chain's CDR3 is CASSPTGAGGYTF. The CDR3 bases are TGCGCCAGCAGCCCGACAGGGGCGGGTGGCTACACCTTC.

The V and J genes are TRBV29-1 and TRBJ1-3; TRBD1 matches at 9 bases. V lost 6 bases, J lost 1 base, and 7 bases stayed unmatched. Germline V gene lookup returns CDR1 SQVTM and CDR2 ANQGSEA. The CDR3 has 15 residues. The CDR3, as DNA: TGCAGCGTCTGGACAGGGGCCGATTCTGGAAACACCATATATTTT. Amino acid sequence: CSVWTGADSGNTIYF.

The rearrangement uses TRBV2 and TRBJ1-6, with 9 bases matching TRBD1. Germline lookup yields CDR1 SNHLY and CDR2 FYNNEI. The V and J ends lost 8 bases and 9 bases, in that order; junction bases with no gene match: 11. The CDR3 length is 15 residues. The CDR3 DNA reads TGTGCCAGCGACCGGGACAGGGAAGGTGGTTCACCCCTCCACTTT. Translation gives CASDRDREGGSPLHF.

The gene calls are TRBV7-2 and TRBJ2-1, with 7 bases lining up with TRBD1. Germline values: CDR1 SGHTA, CDR2 FQGNSA. Trimming took 3 bases from V and 9 from J; bases not matched to a gene: 5. The CDR3 runs 13 residues. CDR3 residues: CASSLKGAGEQFF. The DNA of the CDR3 is TGTGCCAGCAGCTTGAAGGGGGCGGGTGAGCAGTTCTTC.

As to this clone: One end of the junction varies from germline; a read error may be responsible. The chain carries TRBV2 and TRBJ1-2; TRBD1 might be the D (5 bases). The CDR3 loop spans 14 amino acids. The germline gives CDR1 SNHLY, CDR2 FYNNEI. The chain's CDR3 is CASSADIGYYGYTF. The CDR3 nucleotides are TGTGCCAGCAGTGCGGACATAGGATACTACGGCTACACCTTC.

V is TRBV10-2 and J is TRBJ1-5; maybe TRBD1 (5 bases). Germline values: CDR1 WSHSY, CDR2 SAAADI. V was clipped by 3 bases and J by 2 bases, with 17 bases between them. The length of the CDR3 is 17 residues. This chain's CDR3 is CASSDLGLVGGNQPQHF. The CDR3 DNA reads as TGCGCCAGCAGTGACCTCGGACTTGTAGGGGGCAATCAGCCCCAGCATTTT.

The rearrangement uses TRBV30 and TRBJ2-1; perhaps D is TRBD1 or TRBD2 (6 bases each). The CDR3 length is 13 residues. Deletions cut 5 bases from V and 3 bases from J, with 11 bases between. Germline CDR1 and CDR2: GTSNPN and SVGIG (reference sequence). The CDR3, as DNA: TGTGCCTGGGAGGGGGGCGGCTACAATGAGCAGTTCTTC. Amino acids: CAWEGGGYNEQFF.

The V and J genes are TRBV30 and TRBJ2-1; D is undetermined. This CDR3 is 13 amino acids long. Trimming stripped 4 bases from V and 6 bases from J, with 13 bases between. CDR1 GTSNPN and CDR2 SVGIG come from the germline V gene (reference sequence). CDR3 sequence (DNA): TGTGCCTGGAAGTCCAGCTTCCTCAATGAGCAGTTCTTC. It translates to CAWKSSFLNEQFF.

This chain connects TRBV4-1 to TRBJ1-5, with unresolved D. The V gene lost 1 base and the J gene lost 7 bases, with 14 bases spanning the gap. CDR1 and CDR2 from the germline V gene are MGHRA and YSYEKL. The CDR3 is 15 amino acids. CDR3 amino acids: CASSQVRGGEQPQHF. The CDR3 region has the DNA TGCGCCAGCAGCCAAGTACGGGGAGGCGAGCAGCCCCAGCATTTT.

This rearrangement joins TRBV6-5 to TRBJ1-1; D perhaps matches TRBD1 (6 bases). V shed 5 bases and J shed 12 bases, with 22 bases lying between them. Looked up from germline, CDR1 is MNHEY and CDR2 is SVGAGI. The CDR3 sequence is 14 residues long. CDR3 nucleotides: TGTGCCAGCAGTACCGCCCGGGGGGCGCTTACGCCTTTCTTT. Amino acid sequence: CASSTARGALTPFF.

This clone was recorded a few times. The chain carries TRBV5-1 and TRBJ1-1; no reliable D call. Germline loops: CDR1 SGHRS, CDR2 YFSETQ. The CDR3 runs to 13 residues. V lost 4 bases and J 10 bases, leaving 17 bases between the germline ends. CDR3 sequence reads: CASSSSEGSVAFF. DNA of the CDR3: TGCGCCAGCAGCAGCTCCGAGGGAAGTGTAGCTTTCTTT.

This clone occurred a few times. The genes are TRBV18 and TRBJ2-7; D is undetermined. The V end was cut by 2 bases, the J end by 5 bases, with 10 bases between. The CDR3 is made up of 13 amino acids. Germline values: CDR1 KGHSH, CDR2 LQKENI. The CDR3 protein is CASSPSQHDEQYF. In DNA, the CDR3 is TGTGCCAGCTCACCATCCCAGCATGACGAGCAGTACTTC.

The gene calls are TRBV4-2 and TRBJ1-3; 8 bases are a match to TRBD1. Germline V gene sequence: CDR1 LGHNA, CDR2 YNFKEQ. The CDR3 has 19 residues. V dropped 0 bases and J dropped 2; count of bases not matched to a gene: 12. The CDR3 here is CASSQDTTGDFETGNTIYF. The DNA for the CDR3 is TGTGCCAGCAGCCAAGATACGACAGGGGACTTTGAAACTGGAAACACCATATATTTT.

This clone was counted a single time. The J gene is TRBJ2-1, the V gene TRBV7-9, with TRBD1 identical over 7 bases. CDR1 is SEHNR, CDR2 FQNEAQ, per germline (reference sequence). The CDR3 runs 15 residues. Trimming took 1 base from V and 3 from J; bases not matched to a gene: 3. The CDR3: CASSLGRGFYNEQFF. The CDR3 DNA reads as TGTGCCAGCAGCTTAGGCAGGGGGTTCTACAATGAGCAGTTCTTC.

CDR3 bases: TGCGCCAGCAGCCTTCAGTGGCTCCAAGAGACCCAGTACTTC. Encoded protein: CASSLQWLQETQYF. The chain uses TRBV5-1 and TRBJ2-5; D gene uncertain. Trimming took 4 bases from V and 1 from J, leaving 11 bases between them. The CDR3 extends over 14 amino acids. CDR1 is SGHRS, CDR2 YFSETQ, per germline.

The chain combines TRBV7-9 with TRBJ2-1; possibly TRBD1 for D (5 bases). Looked up from germline, CDR1 is SEHNR and CDR2 is FQNEAQ (reference sequence). V lost 5 bases and J lost 4, with 18 bases in between. The CDR3 length is 16 residues. CDR3 in DNA: TGTGCCAGCAGCCCCAGTCAGGGCCGAACTTACAATGAGCAGTTCTTC. Translating it yields CASSPSQGRTYNEQFF.

The rearrangement uses TRBV5-1 and TRBJ2-7, with D possibly matching TRBD1 (5 bases). CDR1 SGHRS and CDR2 YFSETQ come from the germline V gene. CDR3 length: 12 amino acids. V shed 0 bases and J shed 7 bases, with 8 bases lying between them. CDR3 sequence: CASSLAGQEQYF. In DNA form, the CDR3 reads TGCGCCAGCAGCTTGGCAGGGCAGGAGCAGTACTTC.

J is TRBJ2-1 and V is TRBV9, with 7 nucleotides matching TRBD2. From germline, CDR1 is SGDLS and CDR2 YYNGEE. Trimming removed 4 bases from V and 5 bases from J; junction bases left unmatched: 3. This CDR3 contains 13 residues. The CDR3 loop is CASSPGGNNEQFF. CDR3 sequence (DNA): TGTGCCAGCAGCCCGGGGGGAAACAATGAGCAGTTCTTC.

The chain combines TRBV2 with TRBJ1-1, with TRBD1 as a possible D gene (6 bases). This CDR3 is built from 14 residues. In germline, CDR1 is SNHLY, CDR2 FYNNEI. Between the trimmed V and J ends, which lost 6 bases and 1 base, there was a span of 12 bases. CDR3 nucleotides: TGTGCCAGCAGGAGCCGGGGGGCGAACACTGAAGCTTTCTTT. Its translation is CASRSRGANTEAFF.

The chain combines TRBV6-5 with TRBJ2-5, with 9 bases matching TRBD2. This CDR3 is 15 amino acids long. Germline CDR1 MNHEY, CDR2 SVGAGI. Trimming cost V 9 bases and J 5 bases; bases outside gene matches: 13. Here the CDR3 reads CASRSGGGGEETQYF. CDR3 in DNA: TGTGCCAGTCGTAGCGGGGGCGGGGGAGAGGAGACCCAGTACTTC.

The rearrangement joins TRBV19 to TRBJ1-2; D is perhaps TRBD1 (5 bases). The CDR3 extends over 15 amino acids. The V gene lost 11 bases and the J gene lost 0 bases, with 19 bases spanning the gap. Per the germline V gene, CDR1 is LNHDA and CDR2 is SQIVND (reference sequence). CDR3 nucleotides: TGTGCCTCAGGAATACGGGACGGATCTAACTATGGCTACACCTTC. Translation: CASGIRDGSNYGYTF.

This clone has a handful of counts. The V and J genes are TRBV6-6 and TRBJ2-1; unclear D gene. The germline V gene has CDR1 MNHNY and CDR2 SVGAGI (reference sequence). The CDR3 spans 16 residues. V was clipped by 2 bases and J by 4 bases, with 15 bases between them. The DNA of the CDR3 is TGTGCCAGCAGTTACAATCCGGAGAGACAATACAATGAGCAGTTCTTC. This gives the protein CASSYNPERQYNEQFF.

The chain employs TRBV7-2 and TRBJ2-3; unclear D gene. CDR3 size: 12 residues. CDR1 SGHTA and CDR2 FQGNSA come from the germline V gene. Trimming removed 5 bases at V and 4 bases at J, with 7 bases between. The CDR3 is CASSTGADTQYF. DNA of the CDR3: TGTGCCAGCAGCACCGGCGCAGATACGCAGTATTTT.